This T cell receptor (beta chain) was sequenced for a study of T cell responses to AZD1222 COVID-19 vaccine. Findings of the study overall: Recipients of two AZD1222 doses showed rising Spike-specific TCR breadth and depth. Seropositive at baseline were only five or six AZD1222 recipients.

As concerns this clone: The antigen is undetermined.

Generated by immunoSEQ multiplex PCR, the TCRdb table keeps only in-frame clones and is missing some. This table has roughly 100,000 clones, 82% appearing once. CDR3 length: 12 amino acids. Trimming took off 3 bases at V and 4 bases at J, with 8 bases between the two ends. Germline values: CDR1 SGHRS, CDR2 YFSETQ. The origin of this receptor is an adult in good health. The sequenced sample was peripheral blood, obtained on day 0 of AZD1222 vaccination. The chain links TRBV5-1 to TRBJ2-7; D call uncertain. The CDR3: CASSSSGYEQYF. The CDR3 bases are TGCGCCAGCAGCTCCTCCGGGTACGAGCAGTACTTC. Complete variable domain (other parts from reference TRBV5-1 and TRBJ2-7): KAGVTQTPRYLIKTRGQQVTLSCSPISGHRSVSWYQQTPGQGLQFLFEYFSETQRNKGNFPGRFSGRQFSNSRSEMNVSTLELGDSALYLCASSSSGYEQYFGPGTRLTVT.